What follows are 18 T cell receptor beta chains derived from one specimen sequenced in a study of identical twins. TCRdb recomputed calls from the 5' RACE reads with MiXCR, one row per CDR3 protein. The data contain about 690,000 distinct CDR3 sequences, roughly 6.2% of them seen just once; the ten biggest clones take up roughly 1.8%. Sequenced input: naive T cells sorted from blood. The receptors come from a man aged 18 to 30 in good health.

This clonotype has only a few counts. V gene TRBV20-1 combines with J gene TRBJ2-7, with a possible D match to TRBD1 (6 bases). This CDR3 contains 12 residues. CDR1 DFQATT and CDR2 SNEGSKA come from the germline V gene (reference sequence). V lost 4 bases and J lost 3, with 10 bases in between. The CDR3 bases are TGCAGTGCTATCGGACAGCGCTACGAGCAGTACGTC. Amino acids: CSAIGQRYEQYV.

This clonotype was picked up many times. The rearrangement uses TRBV7-9 and TRBJ1-1; D might be TRBD1 (5 bases). V lost 1 base, J lost 1 base, and 10 bases lay in between. The CDR3 contains 15 residues. Germline assignment: CDR1 SEHNR and CDR2 FQNEAQ (reference sequence). CDR3: CASSLGAGTNTEAFF. Here the CDR3 DNA reads TGTGCCAGCAGCTTAGGCGCCGGGACGAACACTGAAGCTTTCTTT.

The sample holds a few counts of this clonotype. The V and J genes are TRBV3-1 and TRBJ2-2, with 8 bases aligning to TRBD1. The J segment lost 2 bases and the V segment lost 0 bases, leaving 5 bases of the junction unmatched. CDR1 and CDR2 (germline): LGHDT, YNNKEL (reference sequence). This CDR3 is 17 amino acids long. The DNA of the CDR3 is TGTGCCAGCAGCCAAGATATCGGACAGGGTAACACCGGGGAGCTGTTTTTT. Amino acids: CASSQDIGQGNTGELFF.

This clonotype was observed many times. V is TRBV12-3 or TRBV12-4 and J is TRBJ1-4; D gene ambiguous. The V gene lost 3 bases and the J gene lost 15 bases, with 17 bases spanning the gap. The CDR3 sequence is 13 residues long. The CDR3 region has the DNA TGTGCCAGCAGTTTTAATCCCTGGCTCGGGTTGTTTTTT. This encodes CASSFNPWLGLFF.

This clonotype appeared many times. The chain joins TRBV6-5 to TRBJ2-7; no clear D gene. Germline CDR1 MNHEY, CDR2 SVGAGI. The CDR3 spans 15 residues. V lost 0 bases to trimming and J lost 6 bases, with 15 bases between them. This CDR3 is CASSYSSGRAFEQYF. CDR3 nucleotides: TGTGCCAGCAGTTACTCCTCCGGAAGGGCATTCGAGCAGTACTTC.

This sequence joins TRBV21-1 and TRBJ2-2; the D call of TRBD1 is as the table states it, not checked on the DNA. TRBV21-1 has pseudogene status. The CDR3 totals 15 residues. CDR3 residues: CASRRTGTNTGELFF. Here the CDR3 DNA reads TGTGCCAGCAGGCGGACAGGGACGAACACCGGGGAGCTGTTTTTT.

This clonotype came up many times. V usage is TRBV20-1 and J usage is TRBJ2-5; TRBD2 matches at 8 bases. The CDR3 is 14 amino acids. Germline V gene lookup returns CDR1 DFQATT and CDR2 SNEGSKA (reference sequence). V lost 6 bases, J lost 2 bases, and 8 bases stayed unmatched. This chain's CDR3 is CSAQGTRVQETQYF. The CDR3 nucleotides read TGCAGTGCCCAAGGGACTAGAGTTCAAGAGACCCAGTACTTC.

This clonotype was seen more than once but under ten times. The CDR3 DNA is TGTGCCAGCAGATCTATAATAGCGGGAGGGCCAGATACGCAGTATTTT. Its protein is CASRSIIAGGPDTQYF. The chain links TRBV28 to TRBJ2-3; TRBD2 matches 11 bases. Germline loops: CDR1 MDHEN, CDR2 SYDVKM. The CDR3 contains 16 residues. V gave up 6 bases and J gave up 4 bases; unmatched junction bases: 9.

This clonotype occurred many times. V gene TRBV7-8 combines with J gene TRBJ2-5, with D uncertain. In germline, CDR1 is SGHVS, CDR2 FQNEAQ. Trimming took off 5 bases at V and 10 bases at J, with 11 bases between the two ends. The CDR3 totals 11 residues. CDR3: CASSLGEDQYF. The CDR3 DNA sequence: TGTGCCAGCAGCCTAGGAGAGGACCAGTACTTC.

This clonotype has more than one count but fewer than ten. The rearrangement uses TRBV30 and TRBJ2-1; no reliable D call. The V gene's germline CDR1 is GTSNPN and CDR2 SVGIG (reference sequence). V was clipped by 2 bases and J by 0 bases, with 11 bases between them. The CDR3 is 15 residues long. Here the CDR3 DNA reads TGTGCCTGGAGTATGACGATCGGCTCCTACAATGAGCAGTTCTTC. Amino acids: CAWSMTIGSYNEQFF. Filled out from reference TRBV30 and TRBJ2-1, the complete variable domain reads SQTIHQWPATLVQPVGSPLSLECTVEGTSNPNLYWYRQAAGRGLQLLFYSVGIGQISSEVPQNLSASRPQDRQFILSSKKLLLSDSGFYLCAWSMTIGSYNEQFFGPGTRLTVL.

This clonotype has at least ten counts. The chain combines TRBV6-2 or TRBV6-3 with TRBJ1-4; maybe TRBD1 (5 bases). The CDR3 totals 14 residues. In germline, CDR1 is MNHEY, CDR2 SVGEGT. The V end was cut by 2 bases, the J end by 7 bases, with 11 bases between. Here the CDR3 reads CASSYEGLREKLFF. Written as DNA, the CDR3 is TGTGCCAGCAGTTACGAGGGGCTACGTGAAAAACTGTTTTTT.

This clonotype showed up many times. J is TRBJ1-1 and V is TRBV2; the D is unclear. The CDR3 runs 13 residues. V lost 3 bases and J 3 bases, leaving 8 bases between the germline ends. The germline V gene has CDR1 SNHLY and CDR2 FYNNEI. The CDR3 DNA is TGTGCCAGCAGTGATCAATGGGACACTGAAGCTTTCTTT. Protein sequence: CASSDQWDTEAFF.

The V call is TRBV5-1, the J call TRBJ2-7; D perhaps matches TRBD2 (5 bases). The CDR3 extends over 14 amino acids. The germline V gene has CDR1 SGHRS and CDR2 YFSETQ. Trimming shortened V by 3 bases and J by 3 bases, and 13 bases separated the two germline ends. The CDR3: CASSSLDGDYEQYF. CDR3 DNA sequence: TGCGCCAGCAGCTCTCTCGACGGGGACTACGAGCAGTACTTC.

There are many counts of this clonotype. The genes are TRBV29-1 and TRBJ2-7, with 8 nucleotides matching TRBD1. Germline CDR1 SQVTM, CDR2 ANQGSEA. V was pared by 4 bases and J by 0 bases, with 8 bases of the junction left unmatched. CDR3 length: 15 residues. The DNA for the CDR3 is TGCAGCGTTGTAACATGGACAGGGAGCTCCTACGAGCAGTACGTC. Protein: CSVVTWTGSSYEQYV.

The gene calls are TRBV30 and TRBJ2-1, with D possibly matching TRBD1 (6 bases). CDR3 length: 12 residues. V gave up 0 bases and J gave up 13 bases, with 13 bases separating them. Germline values: CDR1 GTSNPN, CDR2 SVGIG (reference sequence). The CDR3 nucleotides read TGTGCCTGGAGTGTACGGGGACATCGACAGTTCTTC. This encodes CAWSVRGHRQFF.

CDR3 sequence: CASSDKWDGMSEQFF. The CDR3 coding sequence is TGCGCCAGCAGCGACAAATGGGACGGCATGAGTGAGCAGTTCTTC. This rearrangement joins TRBV5-1 to TRBJ2-1; D is tentatively TRBD1 or TRBD2 (5 bases each). The V end was cut by 4 bases, the J end by 9 bases, with 20 bases between. This CDR3 has 15 amino acids. Germline lookup yields CDR1 SGHRS and CDR2 YFSETQ.

This clonotype was detected many times. This rearrangement joins TRBV29-1 to TRBJ2-5; D not certain. Trimming took 3 bases from V and 5 from J, leaving 7 bases between them. The germline V gene encodes CDR1 SQVTM and CDR2 ANQGSEA. The CDR3 covers 11 residues. The CDR3 DNA sequence: TGCAGCGTTGACCCAAAGGAGACCCAGTACTTC. Protein: CSVDPKETQYF.

This clonotype has ten or more counts. The rearrangement joins TRBV12-3 or TRBV12-4 to TRBJ1-4; perhaps TRBD1 as D (5 bases). The length of the CDR3 is 15 residues. Trimming pared 9 bases from V and 6 bases from J, leaving 20 bases between. The CDR3 nucleotides are TGTGCCAGTCTTAGGTTAGGGGTTGGGGATGAAAAACTGTTTTTT. Its protein is CASLRLGVGDEKLFF.